This T cell receptor (beta chain) came from a study of blood T cell repertoires in COVID-19. Participant ages covered about 18 to 100 years across 20 to 25 US areas. Categorization into cohorts depended on clinical history that participants reported. Some clones are missing from TCRdb's copy, which holds only in-frame ones; the method was immunoSEQ multiplex PCR. The table has approximately 170,000 clones, 79% seen once; the top ten hold roughly 20%. The sequence was obtained from a woman between 65 and 79 years old in a cohort exposed to, infected with or recovered from COVID-19 (not recorded which). Sequencing was performed on PBMCs or T cells enriched from blood (not recorded which).

CDR3 in DNA: TGTGCCAGCAGGGCCCTCAGCAGGGGAAGGGCCGGGGAGCTGTTTTTT. It yields the protein CASRALSRGRAGELFF. The rearrangement uses TRBV2 and TRBJ2-2; the D gene is possibly TRBD1 (6 bases). The CDR3 totals 16 residues. V lost 6 bases and J 6 bases, leaving 20 bases between the germline ends. Germline V CDR1 and CDR2: SNHLY, FYNNEI.